The 32 T cell receptor beta chains presented below share a single source sample, sequenced in a study of cytomegalovirus exposure and HLA in healthy donors. The PCR had 60 Vbeta and 13 Jbeta primers. TCRdb keeps only in-frame clones here, not all; method: immunoSEQ multiplex PCR. The table lists about 94,000 clones, approximately 7.7% of them singletons. Sequences were obtained from PBMCs. These receptors originate from a man aged 50-59 years in good health and CMV-seronegative.

This chain links TRBV27 with TRBJ1-5; D call uncertain. V was cut by 3 bases and J by 3 bases, with 9 bases left in between. This CDR3 is 14 amino acids long. Per the germline V gene, CDR1 is MNHEY and CDR2 is SMNVEV (reference sequence). CDR3 DNA sequence: TGTGCCAGCAGTTTTCGAGGGCCCAATCAGCCCCAGCATTTT. This translates into CASSFRGPNQPQHF.

The chain uses TRBV18 and TRBJ1-3; D is uncertain. CDR1 is KGHSH, CDR2 LQKENI, per germline. Trimming left V 2 bases short and J 0 bases short, with 14 bases between. The CDR3 length is 17 residues. The CDR3 here is CASSPSGDGNSGNTIYF. In DNA, the CDR3 is TGTGCCAGCTCACCATCTGGTGACGGGAACTCTGGAAACACCATATATTTT.

Only a few counts were recorded for this clone. The gene calls are TRBV6-1 and TRBJ1-2, with 10 bases lining up with TRBD1. V shed 4 bases and J 4 bases; nucleotides not matched to a gene: 6. Per the germline V gene, CDR1 is MNHNS and CDR2 is SASEGT. The CDR3 is 15 amino acids. CDR3: CASSVDRGQGYGYTF. CDR3 nucleotides: TGTGCCAGCAGTGTCGACAGGGGGCAAGGCTATGGCTACACCTTC.

The table lists this clone with a few counts. The chain links TRBV5-1 to TRBJ1-5, with a tentative D call TRBD1 (5 bases). The germline V and J ends were trimmed by 1 base and 7 bases, with 12 bases remaining between them. The CDR3 extends over 14 amino acids. Germline V CDR1 and CDR2: SGHRS, YFSETQ. CDR3 in DNA: TGCGCCAGCAGCTTGTTGCCGGGGGGACAGCCCCAGCATTTT. Its translation: CASSLLPGGQPQHF.

The gene calls are TRBV5-1 and TRBJ2-2; D ambiguous. V dropped 0 bases and J dropped 6 bases, with 9 bases sitting between them. CDR3 length equals 14 residues. Germline lookup yields CDR1 SGHRS and CDR2 YFSETQ. CDR3 nucleotide sequence: TGCGCCAGCAGCTTGGATGCGGCCGCCGGGGAGCTGTTTTTT. It translates to CASSLDAAAGELFF.

The sample holds a few counts of this clone. The chain employs TRBV11-1 and TRBJ2-5; possible D gene TRBD2, 6 bases. Near its end, the DNA agrees better with TRBJ2-7, so the J call may be wrong. This CDR3 spans 14 amino acids. Germline V lookup: CDR1 SGHAT, CDR2 FQDESV (reference sequence). As DNA, the CDR3 is TGTGCCAGCAGCTTAGCGGGTAGGGAGGACGAGCAGTACTTC. Translation gives CASSLAGREDEQYF.

This chain joins TRBV28 and TRBJ1-1; D might be TRBD1 (6 bases). The CDR3 runs to 12 residues. The V gene lost 6 bases and the J gene lost 8 bases, with 13 bases spanning the gap. Germline V lookup: CDR1 MDHEN, CDR2 SYDVKM. CDR3: CASSPWGTEAFF. CDR3 nucleotides: TGTGCCAGCAGCCCCTGGGGGACAGAAGCTTTCTTT. Combining the CDR3 with reference TRBV28 and TRBJ1-1 gives the whole variable domain DVKVTQSSRYLVKRTGEKVFLECVQDMDHENMFWYRQDPGLGLRLIYFSYDVKMKEKGDIPEGYSVSREKKERFSLILESASTNQTSMYLCASSPWGTEAFFGQGTRLTVV.

This clone was seen repeatedly, ten times or more. The chain links TRBV30 to TRBJ2-2; 8 nucleotides agree with TRBD1. The CDR3 loop spans 13 amino acids. The V and J ends lost 4 bases and 3 bases, in that order; junction bases with no gene match: 1. Per germline, CDR1 GTSNPN and CDR2 SVGIG (reference sequence). In DNA, the CDR3 is TGTGCCTGGAAACAGGGGGACACCGGGGAGCTGTTTTTT. Its translation is CAWKQGDTGELFF.

This clone was seen more than once but under ten times. This chain uses TRBV29-1 with TRBJ2-2; D is possibly TRBD2 (7 bases). The CDR3 is 13 amino acids. V lost 3 bases, J lost 6 bases, and 11 bases lay in between. Germline values: CDR1 SQVTM, CDR2 ANQGSEA. The CDR3 region is CSVDRGGPGELFF. The CDR3 bases are TGCAGCGTTGACAGGGGAGGGCCCGGGGAGCTGTTTTTT.

The table lists this clone with a count of one. The rearrangement joins TRBV18 to TRBJ2-3, with D maybe TRBD2 (6 bases). From germline, CDR1 is KGHSH and CDR2 LQKENI. The CDR3 sequence is 13 residues long. Trimming shortened V by 3 bases and J by 4 bases, and 8 bases separated the two germline ends. The CDR3 is CASSPPGADTQYF. DNA of the CDR3: TGTGCCAGCTCACCTCCGGGGGCAGATACGCAGTATTTT.

This clone was counted a few times. V gene TRBV25-1 combines with J gene TRBJ2-3, with 8 bases aligning to TRBD2. The germline V gene has CDR1 MGHDK and CDR2 SYGVNS. The CDR3 sequence is 17 residues long. With 5 bases clipped from V and 5 bases from J, the junction kept 15 bases outside the gene matches. CDR3 nucleotides: TGTGCCAGCAGTAAAATGGGCCTGGGGCTAGCGGGAGATACGCAGTATTTT. Translated: CASSKMGLGLAGDTQYF. The full variable domain, in which reference TRBV25-1 and TRBJ2-3 provide the parts outside the CDR3, is EADIYQTPRYLVIGTGKKITLECSQTMGHDKMYWYQQDPGMELHLIHYSYGVNSTEKGDLSSESTVSRIRTEHFPLTLESARPSHTSQYLCASSKMGLGLAGDTQYFGPGTRLTVL.

This clone has just a few counts. The chain combines TRBV27 with TRBJ2-7; 8 bases map to TRBD1. The CDR3 has 18 residues. With 2 bases clipped from V and 5 bases from J, the junction kept 17 bases outside the gene matches. The germline CDR1 and CDR2 sequences are MNHEY and SMNVEV (reference sequence). The CDR3 loop is CASSLKFGNDGRGHEQYF. CDR3 DNA sequence: TGTGCCAGCAGTTTAAAGTTTGGGAATGACGGCAGGGGGCACGAGCAGTACTTC.

The rearrangement uses TRBV6-5 and TRBJ1-3, with D possibly TRBD1 on 5 matching bases. V lost 6 bases and J lost 0, with 12 bases in between. Germline V CDR1 and CDR2: MNHEY, SVGAGI. This CDR3 has 15 amino acids. The CDR3 region has the DNA TGTGCCAGCAGACCGGGACTGTCCTCTGGAAACACCATATATTTT. Its protein is CASRPGLSSGNTIYF.

V is TRBV9 and J is TRBJ2-3, with TRBD2 matching 10 bases. The CDR3 has 16 amino acids. Germline CDR1 reads SGDLS; CDR2 reads YYNGEE. V lost 0 bases to trimming and J lost 2 bases; unmatched junction nucleotides: 3. The CDR3: CASSVGLAGLTDTQYF. In DNA, the CDR3 is TGTGCCAGCAGCGTAGGACTAGCGGGCCTCACAGATACGCAGTATTTT.

This clone was seen only a few times. The V call is TRBV30, the J call TRBJ1-2; TRBD1 is a possible D gene (6 bases). The V and J ends lost 8 bases and 3 bases respectively, with 13 bases between them. The CDR3 sequence is 12 residues long. Germline assignment: CDR1 GTSNPN and CDR2 SVGIG (reference sequence). CDR3 nucleotide sequence: TGTGCCGGGACACAAGGGGACTATGGCTACACCTTC. Translation: CAGTQGDYGYTF.

The chain is built from TRBV27 and TRBJ1-6, with 8 positions matching TRBD1. The CDR3 has 14 residues. V shed 6 bases and J 6 bases; nucleotides not matched to a gene: 4. Looked up from germline, CDR1 is MNHEY and CDR2 is SMNVEV (reference sequence). Here the CDR3 DNA reads TGTGCCAGCAGGGGGACAGGCGCTAATTCACCCCTCCACTTT. Residues: CASRGTGANSPLHF.

This chain connects TRBV5-1 to TRBJ2-6; D possibly corresponds to TRBD2 (5 bases). Germline CDR1 reads SGHRS; CDR2 reads YFSETQ. This CDR3 has 15 residues. V dropped 0 bases and J dropped 7 bases, with 11 bases sitting between them. The CDR3 DNA sequence: TGCGCCAGCAGCTTGGCCGGGAATTACGCCAACGTCCTGACTTTC. Translated, it gives CASSLAGNYANVLTF.

This clone was recorded a few times. The J gene is TRBJ2-5, the V gene TRBV18; no definite D call. There are 12 residues in the CDR3. CDR1 is KGHSH and CDR2 is LQKENI in the germline V gene. V was clipped by 6 bases and J by 1 base, with 6 bases between them. The CDR3 sequence: CASSSSQETQYF. CDR3 sequence (DNA): TGTGCCAGCTCCTCGTCCCAAGAGACCCAGTACTTC.

The chain employs TRBV7-2 and TRBJ1-5, with TRBD1 matching over 7 bases. This CDR3 region has 15 residues. The V and J ends lost 4 bases and 4 bases, in that order; junction bases with no gene match: 7. Germline V CDR1 and CDR2: SGHTA, FQGNSA. This CDR3 is CASSSGTVANQPQHF. CDR3 sequence (DNA): TGTGCCAGCAGCTCCGGGACAGTGGCAAATCAGCCCCAGCATTTT.

This clone came up a few times. The J gene is TRBJ2-1, the V gene TRBV13; possibly TRBD2 for D (5 bases). V was pared by 0 bases and J by 0 bases, with 12 bases between. Germline CDR1 reads PRHDT; CDR2 reads FYEKMQ (reference sequence). This CDR3 has 17 amino acids. The CDR3 DNA is TGTGCCAGCAGCTTAGGCCTCCAGCGGAGCTCCTACAATGAGCAGTTCTTC. Residues: CASSLGLQRSSYNEQFF.

A few counts support this clone. The identical CDR3 is also encoded by other nucleotide sequences in the sample. This chain links TRBV7-2 with TRBJ1-1; no reliable D call. V gave up 0 bases and J gave up 2 bases, with 7 bases separating them. Germline lookup yields CDR1 SGHTA and CDR2 FQGNSA. The CDR3 runs 14 residues. CDR3 coding DNA: TGTGCCAGCAGCTTAGCCAGGCTAAACACTGAAGCTTTCTTT. It yields the protein CASSLARLNTEAFF.

There are a few counts of this clone. J is TRBJ2-7 and V is TRBV7-5; TRBD1 is taken as the D call from the table, unchecked against the DNA. TRBV7-5 is described as a pseudogene. The CDR3 contains 15 residues. The CDR3 DNA follows: TGTGCCAGAAGTTCGGGACGGACAGACTCCTACGAGCAGTACTTC. This gives the protein CARSSGRTDSYEQYF.

A few counts support this clone. The CDR3, as DNA: TGCAGCGTTGAAATCCTAGCTCACATGAACACTGAAGCTTTCTTT. The encoded protein is CSVEILAHMNTEAFF. The V gene is TRBV29-1, the J gene TRBJ1-1; D remains ambiguous. V lost 2 bases and J 0 bases, leaving 13 bases between the germline ends. Germline CDR1 SQVTM, CDR2 ANQGSEA. This CDR3 has 15 amino acids.

The chain couples TRBV7-3 to TRBJ1-1, with 8 bases matching TRBD1. Germline trimming cut 2 bases from V and 0 bases from J; bases unmatched to any gene: 8. The CDR3 sequence is 17 residues long. CDR1 is SGHTA, CDR2 FQGTGA, per germline. The CDR3 here is CASSLRGAGGLNTEAFF. CDR3 coding DNA: TGTGCCAGCAGCTTACGGGGTGCAGGGGGCCTGAACACTGAAGCTTTCTTT.

This clone was recorded a few times. CDR3 residues: CASSFRQGAEVGGYTF. In DNA form, the CDR3 reads TGTGCCAGCAGCTTCCGACAGGGGGCAGAGGTTGGGGGCTACACCTTC. The J gene is TRBJ1-2, the V gene TRBV7-2; 10 bases map to TRBD1. This CDR3 contains 16 residues. The V gene's germline CDR1 is SGHTA and CDR2 FQGNSA. V lost 3 bases to trimming and J lost 8 bases; unmatched junction nucleotides: 12. The full variable domain, completed using reference TRBV7-2 and TRBJ1-2, is GAGVSQSPSNKVTEKGKDVELRCDPISGHTALYWYRQSLGQGLEFLIYFQGNSAPDKSGLPSDRFSAERTGGSVSTLTIQRTQQEDSAVYLCASSFRQGAEVGGYTFGSGTRLTVV.

This CDR3 is CASSLPRGNGNEQFF. CDR3 DNA: TGTGCCAGCAGCCTCCCCAGGGGGAATGGGAATGAGCAGTTCTTC. The chain recombines TRBV7-2 with TRBJ2-1, with TRBD1 matching 7 bases. CDR3 length: 15 amino acids. Trimming cost V 5 bases and J 7 bases; bases outside gene matches: 11. Germline V gives CDR1 SGHTA, CDR2 FQGNSA. The full variable domain, in which reference TRBV7-2 and TRBJ2-1 provide the parts outside the CDR3, is GAGVSQSPSNKVTEKGKDVELRCDPISGHTALYWYRQSLGQGLEFLIYFQGNSAPDKSGLPSDRFSAERTGGSVSTLTIQRTQQEDSAVYLCASSLPRGNGNEQFFGPGTRLTVL.

The chain joins TRBV6-1 to TRBJ1-2, with D hard to call. Trimming left V 3 bases short and J 5 bases short, with 13 bases between. The CDR3 runs to 14 residues. Per germline, CDR1 MNHNS and CDR2 SASEGT. CDR3 sequence reads: CASSDARRIYGYTF. The CDR3 DNA reads TGTGCCAGCAGTGATGCCCGGCGGATTTATGGCTACACCTTC.

This clone was detected only a few times. The rearrangement uses TRBV29-1 and TRBJ2-7; 9 bases are a match to TRBD1. The CDR3 extends over 13 amino acids. Unmatched junction bases numbered 6, after V lost 7 bases and J lost 2 bases. Germline-derived CDR1 and CDR2 are SQVTM and ANQGSEA. The CDR3 here is CSAETGGAYEQYF. The DNA of the CDR3 is TGCAGCGCTGAGACAGGGGGGGCCTACGAGCAGTACTTC.

J is TRBJ2-7 and V is TRBV5-5, with a possible D match to TRBD2 (6 bases). Trimming shortened V by 5 bases and J by 6 bases, and 21 bases separated the two germline ends. Germline V gives CDR1 SGHKS, CDR2 YYEKEE (reference sequence). This CDR3 comprises 15 residues. The CDR3 sequence: CASRIAGTPRVEQYF. The CDR3 DNA reads TGTGCCAGCAGAATTGCCGGGACTCCCCGAGTCGAGCAGTACTTC. The variable domain in full, with the rest retrieved from reference TRBV5-5 and TRBJ2-7, is DAGVTQSPTHLIKTRGQQVTLRCSPISGHKSVSWYQQVLGQGPQFIFQYYEKEERGRGNFPDRFSARQFPNYSSELNVNALLLGDSALYLCASRIAGTPRVEQYFGPGTRLTVT.

This clone was seen a few times. The CDR3 nucleotides are TGTGCCAGCAGCCAAGGACAGGCCTACTCTGGGGCCAACGTCCTGACTTTC. This codes for CASSQGQAYSGANVLTF. V usage is TRBV14 and J usage is TRBJ2-6; D possibly corresponds to TRBD1 (6 bases). Per the germline V gene, CDR1 is SGHDN and CDR2 is FVKESK. Trimming took 1 base from V and 0 from J, leaving 10 bases between them. This CDR3 region has 17 residues.

As concerns this clone: Germline and junction disagree at one end, which may indicate a read error. This chain uses TRBV5-6 with TRBJ2-7; 7 nucleotides agree with TRBD1. This CDR3 is 13 amino acids long. CDR1 and CDR2 (germline): SGHDT, YYEEEE. The CDR3 bases are TGTGCCAGCAGCCCCGGGACAGAGTACGAGCAGTCCTTC. It is translated as CASSPGTEYEQSF. The full variable domain, in which reference TRBV5-6 and TRBJ2-7 provide the parts outside the CDR3, is DAGVTQSPTHLIKTRGQQVTLRCSPKSGHDTVSWYQQALGQGPQFIFQYYEEEERQRGNFPDRFSGHQFPNYSSELNVNALLLGDSALYLCASSPGTEYEQSFGPGTRLTVT.

This clone was counted between two and nine times. The J gene is TRBJ2-2, the V gene TRBV25-1, with D possibly TRBD1 on 5 matching bases. CDR1 and CDR2 (germline): MGHDK, SYGVNS. V was pared by 1 base and J by 3 bases, with 6 bases between. The CDR3 is made up of 14 amino acids. CDR3 in amino acids: CASSESRDTGELFF. As DNA, the CDR3 is TGTGCCAGCAGTGAATCCAGGGACACCGGGGAGCTGTTTTTT.